The following is a T cell receptor (beta chain) sequence with its context. The CDR3 has 14 amino acids. In germline, CDR1 is GTSNPN, CDR2 SVGIG (reference sequence). Trimming removed 0 bases from V and 6 bases from J, with 15 bases in between. Some clones are missing from TCRdb's copy, which holds only in-frame ones; the method was immunoSEQ multiplex PCR. The table lists roughly 2 million clones, around 95% of them singletons. This specimen belongs to a study of shared clonotypes between healthy human individuals. The V and J genes are TRBV30 and TRBJ2-7; D may correspond to TRBD1 or TRBD2 (6 bases each). The sample consisted of naive CD4+ T cells sorted from blood. Subset specified: CD45RA+ positively selected. This sequence originates from a man between 18 and 35 years old in good health. CDR3 in DNA: TGTGCCTGGAGTGTACTGGTCGGGGGCGGCGAGCAGTACTTC. This translates into CAWSVLVGGGEQYF.